These 14 T cell receptor beta chains share one sample of origin, sequenced in a study of Graves' ophthalmopathy and Graves' hyperthyroidism. Using RNA transcripts, the TCR beta CDR3 regions were amplified. An opening RT-PCR round employed HTBI primers and preceded a second-round multiplex PCR. TCRdb analysed the multiplex PCR reads with MiXCR anew, one entry per CDR3 protein. The table shows over a million distinct CDR3 sequences, with less than 45% occurring only once. Sequencing was carried out using peripheral blood or thyroid tissue (not recorded which). These receptors were obtained from an adult man with Graves' hyperthyroidism.

The chain links TRBV3-1 to TRBJ1-6; possibly TRBD1 for D (6 bases). The V end lost 0 bases, the J end lost 7 bases, and 10 bases lay between the germline ends. The CDR3 consists of 15 residues. The germline V gene has CDR1 LGHDT and CDR2 YNNKEL (reference sequence). This CDR3 reads CASSQENRANSPLHF. Here the CDR3 DNA reads TGTGCCAGCAGCCAAGAGAACAGGGCAAATTCACCCCTCCACTTT.

On this clonotype itself: A read error may account for a junction end that differs from germline. The chain joins TRBV20-1 to TRBJ2-2, with D possibly matching TRBD1 (6 bases). The CDR3 length is 14 residues. The germline CDR1 and CDR2 sequences are DFQATT and SNEGSKA (reference sequence). The CDR3 loop is CSARADRNTGELFF. In DNA, the CDR3 is TGCAGTGCCAGAGCGGACAGAAACACCGGGGAGCTGTTTTTT.

The chain joins TRBV5-1 to TRBJ1-2; D gene uncertain. V lost 4 bases, J lost 4 bases, and 8 bases lay in between. The CDR3 extends over 12 amino acids. Germline CDR1 SGHRS, CDR2 YFSETQ. CDR3 amino acids: CASSDGVYGYTF. The DNA for the CDR3 is TGCGCCAGCAGCGACGGGGTCTATGGCTACACCTTC.

V is TRBV4-1 and J is TRBJ1-4; TRBD1 matches at 7 bases. The CDR3 is 17 residues long. V dropped 1 base and J dropped 4; count of bases not matched to a gene: 9. Germline CDR1 MGHRA, CDR2 YSYEKL. CDR3 sequence reads: CASSQAPGGSVNEKLFF. CDR3 coding DNA: TGCGCCAGCAGCCAAGCGCCAGGGGGGAGCGTTAATGAAAAACTGTTTTTT.

The chain links TRBV25-1 to TRBJ2-7; the match to TRBD1 covers 8 bases. Losses at the gene ends were 8 bases for V and 4 bases for J; bases not matched to a gene: 10. The CDR3 runs 14 residues. Germline values: CDR1 MGHDK, CDR2 SYGVNS. CDR3 region: CASVNRGQGYEQYF. CDR3 nucleotides: TGTGCCAGCGTCAACCGCGGACAGGGTTACGAGCAGTACTTC.

The gene calls are TRBV15 and TRBJ2-7; 8 positions agree with TRBD2. V trimming: 3 bases; J trimming: 5 bases; junction bases outside the gene matches: 6. This CDR3 comprises 14 residues. Germline values: CDR1 LNHNV, CDR2 YYDKDF (reference sequence). Written as DNA, the CDR3 is TGTGCCACCAGCAGCCCACAGGGACTAGACGAGCAGTACTTC. It encodes CATSSPQGLDEQYF.

The rearrangement uses TRBV7-9 and TRBJ2-7, with 11 positions matching TRBD2. Germline CDR1 and CDR2: SEHNR and FQNEAQ (reference sequence). The CDR3 runs 15 residues. Unmatched junction bases numbered 6, after V lost 2 bases and J lost 6 bases. DNA for the CDR3: TGTGCCAGCAGCTTACTACTAGCGGGAGTACCCGAGCAGTACTTC. Translation: CASSLLLAGVPEQYF.

This clonotype was seen at least ten times. Germline is not matched at one junction end, which may reflect a read error. The gene calls are TRBV6-2 or TRBV6-3 and TRBJ2-5; TRBD1 agrees at 8 bases. This CDR3 comprises 10 residues. The germline V gene encodes CDR1 MNHEY and CDR2 SVGEGT. CDR3 coding DNA: TGTGCCAGCGGGGACAGGCGGCGTCGGTTC. Its protein is CASGDRRRRF.

This clonotype came up a few times. This chain connects TRBV6-1 to TRBJ2-7; D unresolved. The CDR3 contains 11 residues. Trimming cost V 10 bases and J 3 bases, with 10 bases left between them. Germline CDR1 MNHNS, CDR2 SASEGT. CDR3 in amino acids: CATVQLYEQYF. The CDR3 coding sequence is TGTGCCACCGTCCAGCTCTACGAGCAGTACTTC.

This chain links TRBV10-3 with TRBJ2-7; TRBD1 or TRBD2 may be the D gene (7 bases each). The CDR3 runs 15 residues. From germline, CDR1 is ENHRY and CDR2 SYGVKD. The V and J ends lost 5 bases and 2 bases respectively, with 16 bases between them. The CDR3 protein is CAISYEAGGAYEQYF. The CDR3 bases are TGTGCCATCAGTTATGAGGCAGGGGGGGCCTACGAGCAGTACTTC.

As for this clonotype: The junction departs from the called germline gene at one end, perhaps through a read error. The V and J genes are TRBV10-3 and TRBJ1-2; D gene ambiguous. There are 12 residues in the CDR3. The germline gives CDR1 ENHRY, CDR2 SYGVKD. CDR3 sequence reads: CASSTYGYGYTF. As DNA, the CDR3 is TGTGCCAGCAGTACCTACGGATATGGCTACACCTTC.

The chain has TRBV4-2 and TRBJ2-7; D is ambiguous. Trimming cost V 1 base and J 2 bases, with 12 bases left between them. Germline CDR1 and CDR2: LGHNA and YNFKEQ. The CDR3 is made up of 15 amino acids. The CDR3 sequence is CASSQASGTPYEQYF. The CDR3 coding sequence is TGTGCCAGCAGCCAAGCTTCAGGCACCCCCTACGAGCAGTACTTC.

This clonotype was counted at least ten times. V is TRBV7-2 and J is TRBJ2-2; D possibly corresponds to TRBD2 (5 bases). The CDR3 has 13 amino acids. Germline CDR1 is SGHTA and CDR2 is FQGNSA. The V end lost 0 bases, the J end lost 8 bases, and 7 bases lay between the germline ends. The CDR3 spells CASSLAVAGELFF. The CDR3 bases are TGTGCCAGCAGCTTAGCTGTAGCGGGGGAGCTGTTTTTT.

In regard to this clonotype: A junction boundary mismatches the germline segment, possibly from a read error. The chain links TRBV25-1 to TRBJ2-5; tentative D call: TRBD1 (6 bases). In germline, CDR1 is MGHDK, CDR2 SYGVNS. The CDR3 is made up of 19 amino acids. The DNA for the CDR3 is TGTGCCAGCAGTGAAGCGTTTCTTGCAGGGGCGCCTTCCCAAGAGGCCCAGTACTTC. Residues: CASSEAFLAGAPSQEAQYF.